These 15 T cell receptor beta chains came from one sample sequenced in a study of T cells in narcolepsy. Sequencing used immunoSEQ multiplex PCR; TCRdb keeps in-frame clones, though not all of them. The data show 20,000 to 25,000 clones, roughly four fifths seen once. What was sequenced was CD45RA- memory CD4+ T cells from PBMCs. The source is a human donor with narcolepsy.

V is TRBV5-6 and J is TRBJ2-7; D unclear. Trimming removed 6 bases at V and 0 bases at J, with 13 bases between. Germline values: CDR1 SGHDT, CDR2 YYEEEE. There are 14 residues in the CDR3. CDR3 DNA sequence: TGTGCCAGCAAGTTGGGTAGCAGCTCCTACGAGCAGTACTTC. Translation: CASKLGSSSYEQYF.

The chain combines TRBV6-4 with TRBJ2-1, with a tentative D call TRBD2 (6 bases). CDR1 MRHNA and CDR2 SNTAGT come from the germline V gene. V was trimmed by 3 bases and J by 8 bases, leaving 14 bases between them. This CDR3 is built from 14 residues. The CDR3 DNA sequence: TGTGCCAGCAGTGAGATGACCGGGGGTCATGAGCAGTTCTTC. Translation: CASSEMTGGHEQFF.

The chain couples TRBV6-1 to TRBJ1-1, with 7 bases lining up with TRBD1. The CDR3 sequence is 15 residues long. The germline CDR1 and CDR2 sequences are MNHNS and SASEGT. V lost 6 bases, J lost 0 bases, and 7 bases stayed unmatched. The DNA of the CDR3 is TGTGCCAGCAGGGCCGAGACAGGGATGAACACTGAAGCTTTCTTT. It translates to CASRAETGMNTEAFF.

The chain carries TRBV5-1 and TRBJ1-1; 9 bases line up with TRBD1. The CDR3 has 16 amino acids. Germline V gives CDR1 SGHRS, CDR2 YFSETQ. The junction had 5 bases not matched to a gene; V was cut back by 2 bases and J by 0 bases. CDR3 residues: CASSLQTGGLNTEAFF. The DNA for the CDR3 is TGCGCCAGCAGCTTACAGACAGGGGGATTGAACACTGAAGCTTTCTTT. Full variable domain (outside the CDR3, taken from reference TRBV5-1 and TRBJ1-1): KAGVTQTPRYLIKTRGQQVTLSCSPISGHRSVSWYQQTPGQGLQFLFEYFSETQRNKGNFPGRFSGRQFSNSRSEMNVSTLELGDSALYLCASSLQTGGLNTEAFFGQGTRLTVV.

This clone occurred a few times. The chain combines TRBV19 with TRBJ1-4; the D is unclear. Germline V lookup: CDR1 LNHDA, CDR2 SQIVND (reference sequence). The CDR3 is made up of 16 amino acids. V was clipped by 6 bases and J by 0 bases, with 14 bases between them. The CDR3 nucleotides read TGTGCCAGTAGCCGACGTAGGGATGCAACTAATGAAAAACTGTTTTTT. Amino acids: CASSRRRDATNEKLFF. The entire variable domain, with the rest obtained from reference TRBV19 and TRBJ1-4, is as follows: DGGITQSPKYLFRKEGQNVTLSCEQNLNHDAMYWYRQDPGQGLRLIYYSQIVNDFQKGDIAEGYSVSREKKESFPLTVTSAQKNPTAFYLCASSRRRDATNEKLFFGSGTQLSVL.

DNA for the CDR3: TGTGCCAGCAGGGAACTAGGGGACACTGAAGCTTTCTTT. Residues: CASRELGDTEAFF. The chain is built from TRBV7-9 and TRBJ1-1; D might be TRBD1 (5 bases). The germline V and J ends were trimmed by 6 bases and 3 bases, with 11 bases remaining between them. CDR1 and CDR2 from the germline V gene are SEHNR and FQNEAQ (reference sequence). There are 13 residues in the CDR3.

The V and J genes are TRBV7-8 and TRBJ2-1, with TRBD1 matching over 7 bases. Germline V gene data show CDR1 as SGHVS and CDR2 as FQNEAQ. The length of the CDR3 is 15 residues. With V trimmed by 2 bases and J by 1 base, 2 bases remained unmatched. CDR3 nucleotide sequence: TGTGCCAGCAGCTTAATGACAGGGTCCTACAATGAGCAGTTCTTC. This translates into CASSLMTGSYNEQFF.

This clone was found a few times. V usage is TRBV9 and J usage is TRBJ1-3; D is possibly TRBD1 (5 bases). Trimming pared 4 bases from V and 4 bases from J, leaving 9 bases between. The germline CDR1 and CDR2 sequences are SGDLS and YYNGEE. This CDR3 is built from 13 residues. In nucleotides, the CDR3 is TGTGCCAGCAGCCCGTACAGGGGAAACACCATATATTTT. Its translation is CASSPYRGNTIYF. The variable domain in full, with the rest retrieved from reference TRBV9 and TRBJ1-3, is DSGVTQTPKHLITATGQRVTLRCSPRSGDLSVYWYQQSLDQGLQFLIQYYNGEERAKGNILERFSAQQFPDLHSELNLSSLELGDSALYFCASSPYRGNTIYFGEGSWLTVV.

CDR3 sequence: CASSQTGQPGETQYF. The CDR3 DNA reads TGTGCCAGCAGCCAGACCGGGCAGCCTGGGGAGACCCAGTACTTC. J is TRBJ2-5 and V is TRBV7-3; D remains ambiguous. The ends were cut back, 5 bases at V and 5 bases at J, with 18 bases in the middle. CDR1 is SGHTA, CDR2 FQGTGA, per germline. The CDR3 has 15 residues.

V gene TRBV7-2 combines with J gene TRBJ2-7, with 9 bases identical to TRBD2. The CDR3 contains 16 residues. After removal of 5 bases from V and 2 bases from J, the junction contained 10 bases not matched to a gene. Germline V gene data show CDR1 as SGHTA and CDR2 as FQGNSA. The CDR3 protein is CASSPAPGLAAYEQYF. In nucleotides, the CDR3 is TGTGCCAGCAGCCCCGCCCCGGGACTAGCAGCCTACGAGCAGTACTTC.

DNA for the CDR3: TGTGCCAGCAGCTTATCGCGGACTAGCGGGAGGAATGAGCAGTTCTTC. It specifies CASSLSRTSGRNEQFF. This rearrangement joins TRBV7-2 to TRBJ2-1; TRBD2 matches at 14 bases. CDR1 is SGHTA, CDR2 FQGNSA, per germline. The J segment lost 7 bases and the V segment lost 2 bases, leaving 4 bases of the junction unmatched. The CDR3 runs to 16 residues.

The chain links TRBV4-3 to TRBJ1-1, with D maybe TRBD1 (5 bases). This CDR3 region has 15 residues. V shed 0 bases and J shed 4 bases, with 12 bases lying between them. From germline, CDR1 is LGHNA and CDR2 YSLEER. The CDR3 reads CASSQESGLSTEAFF. Here the CDR3 DNA reads TGCGCCAGCAGCCAAGAATCGGGACTAAGCACTGAAGCTTTCTTT.

CDR3 residues: CASRVALPGAPLHF. For the CDR3, the DNA is TGTGCCAGCAGGGTGGCTCTACCCGGGGCACCCCTCCACTTT. The V gene is TRBV27, the J gene TRBJ1-6, with D uncertain. CDR3 length equals 14 residues. CDR1 is MNHEY and CDR2 is SMNVEV in the germline V gene (reference sequence). V lost 6 bases and J 11 bases, leaving 17 bases between the germline ends.

The chain joins TRBV5-6 to TRBJ1-2; 7 bases are shared with TRBD1. The germline CDR1 and CDR2 sequences are SGHDT and YYEEEE. The CDR3 length is 15 residues. J lost 4 bases, V lost 3 bases, and 9 bases had no gene match. The CDR3 DNA reads TGTGCCAGCAGCTGGGGGACAGCTAAAGCCTATGGCTACACCTTC. This encodes CASSWGTAKAYGYTF.

The J gene is TRBJ2-3, the V gene TRBV28; D is unclear. Germline CDR1 and CDR2: MDHEN and SYDVKM. This CDR3 is 15 amino acids long. V lost 3 bases and J lost 0, with 10 bases in between. CDR3 nucleotide sequence: TGTGCCAGCAGTTTTGACCAAGCTAGCACAGATACGCAGTATTTT. Its translation is CASSFDQASTDTQYF.